This passage covers 9 T cell receptor beta chains from one sample sequenced in a study of tumor and adjacent non-tumor tissue in lung cancer. The template was RNA from unsorted bulk tissue. A modified ARM-PCR protocol with three rounds of nested PCR amplified TCRbeta. Using its own MiXCR run on the multiplex PCR reads, TCRdb lists one record per CDR3 protein. The sample has 85,000 to 100,000 distinct CDR3 sequences; roughly 70% are singletons. Sequencing input: lung tumor tissue. The receptors were sampled from a man aged 55 to 69 with non-small cell lung cancer.

The chain employs TRBV7-2 and TRBJ2-3, with a weak D call TRBD2 (5 bases). V was shortened by 0 bases and J by 1 base, with 8 bases between the two germline ends. CDR1 and CDR2 (germline): SGHTA, FQGNSA. This CDR3 region has 15 residues. In DNA, the CDR3 is TGTGCCAGCAGCTTAGCGGGAGTCGGCACAGATACGCAGTATTTT. As protein: CASSLAGVGTDTQYF.

This clonotype has just one count. J is TRBJ1-4 and V is TRBV4-1; 7 bases line up with TRBD1. V shed 7 bases and J 8 bases; nucleotides not matched to a gene: 16. Looked up from germline, CDR1 is MGHRA and CDR2 is YSYEKL. This CDR3 has 16 residues. DNA of the CDR3: TGCGCCAGCAACAGCCTGGGACAGAGGTACGGCGAAAAACTGTTTTTT. The encoded protein is CASNSLGQRYGEKLFF.

This clonotype was seen just once. An end of the junction does not agree with germline; a read error may underlie this. The CDR3 DNA follows: TGTGCCAGCAGCATCAGGGGGACTAGTGGGAAAAATGGGCAGTTCTTC. Translated, it gives CASSIRGTSGKNGQFF. The gene calls are TRBV11-1 and TRBJ2-1; possible D gene TRBD2, 8 bases. CDR1 and CDR2 from the germline V gene are SGHAT and FQDESV (reference sequence). The CDR3 has 16 amino acids.

This clonotype was picked up a small number of times. Just one base apart from a much larger clone, this may be a read error. The chain employs TRBV13 and TRBJ1-4; 7 positions match TRBD1. In germline, CDR1 is PRHDT, CDR2 FYEKMQ (reference sequence). This CDR3 is built from 14 residues. The CDR3 sequence: CVSSQGTAGEKLFF. CDR3 coding DNA: TGTGTCAGCAGCCAGGGGACAGCGGGTGAAAAACTGTTTTTT.

A word on this clonotype: It may be a read error: a sequence one base away is much more abundant. The chain couples TRBV11-2 to TRBJ2-2, with 12 bases identical to TRBD2. The CDR3 extends over 15 amino acids. Germline assignment: CDR1 SGHAT and CDR2 FQNNGV. Here the CDR3 DNA reads TGTGTCAGCAGCCCCCTAGCGGGGGGGACCGGGGAGCTGTTTTTT. Protein: CVSSPLAGGTGELFF.

This clonotype appeared a few times. The V gene is TRBV20-1, the J gene TRBJ2-1; weak D call: TRBD1 (6 bases). This CDR3 is built from 13 residues. V lost 6 bases, J lost 2 bases, and 11 bases lay in between. Germline CDR1 and CDR2: DFQATT and SNEGSKA (reference sequence). The CDR3 region is CSAPGVPYNEQFF. CDR3 sequence (DNA): TGCAGTGCCCCAGGGGTCCCCTACAATGAGCAGTTCTTC.

This clonotype was seen just once. A junction boundary mismatches the germline segment, possibly from a read error. This chain uses TRBV6-6 with TRBJ1-5, with TRBD1 matching over 7 bases. This CDR3 region has 13 residues. Germline V gene data show CDR1 as MNHNY and CDR2 as SVGAGI (reference sequence). The CDR3 here is CASRDRAQQPRHF. The CDR3 region has the DNA TGTGCCAGCAGAGACAGGGCGCAGCAGCCCCGGCATTTT.

About this clonotype itself: Because it lacks the conserved phenylalanine or tryptophan at the end, this CDR3 is likely a read error. Because the CDR3's place on the DNA is in doubt, the DNA is left out and the CDR3 is given as listed by TCRdb. The chain has TRBV12-3 or TRBV12-4 and TRBJ1-5; the tabulated D call, TRBD1, remains unverified against the DNA. The CDR3 has 15 residues if both end residues are counted. The chain's CDR3 is CASGDTGGGNLSRHY.

This clonotype has ten or more counts. The rearrangement uses TRBV5-3 and TRBJ1-2; D is ambiguous. TRBV5-3 is an ORF, and what it does is uncertain. V was clipped by 4 bases and J by 3 bases, with 13 bases between them. This CDR3 has 14 residues. CDR3 nucleotides: TGTGCCAGAAGCCCGCGGGCGGTTCACTATGGCTACACCTTC. Its translation is CARSPRAVHYGYTF.